This T cell receptor (beta chain) comes out of a study of cytomegalovirus exposure and HLA in healthy donors. Participants comprised healthy donors of bone marrow. Note on this clone: Its antigen is as yet unknown.

PCR amplification relied on 60 Vbeta primers (plus 13 Jbeta primers). The table came from immunoSEQ multiplex PCR; TCRdb's copy has only in-frame clones and leaves some out. The sample holds about 160,000 clones, around 83% seen once. Overall study findings and caveats: Highest at DRB1 and lowest at HLA-C, TCR association rates differed among HLA loci in a later analysis. In a later analysis, parvovirus B19, influenza, CMV and Epstein-Barr virus appeared linked to several top co-occurrence clusters.

Trimming stripped 9 bases from V and 1 base from J, with 12 bases between. This CDR3 has 13 residues. Looked up from germline, CDR1 is MNHNS and CDR2 is SASEGT. This chain uses TRBV6-1 with TRBJ2-5; D perhaps matches TRBD1 (6 bases). Sample: PBMCs. This receptor was taken from a man over 45 in good health and CMV-seropositive. In DNA form, the CDR3 reads TGTGCCAGTAAACAGGGTCCCCAAGAGACCCAGTACTTC. It codes for CASKQGPQETQYF.